The TCR beta chain under discussion was sequenced for a study of T cells in Graves' hyperthyroidism and ophthalmopathy. Overall study findings and caveats: Most expanded thyroid clonotypes above 0.001 recurred in blood.

This clonotype has just a few counts. Its antigen is undetermined. V gave up 9 bases and J gave up 3 bases, with 14 bases separating them. CDR1 and CDR2 from the germline V gene are LNHDA and SQIVND (reference sequence). The CDR3 spans 13 residues. Patients with uncontrolled infections, other autoimmune diseases, pregnancy or lactation were excluded. It was RNA transcripts that yielded the amplified TCR beta CDR3 regions. Carried out on the TCR CDR3, a first-round RT-PCR used the HTBI primer set. TCRdb called the multiplex PCR reads again in MiXCR, with one record for every CDR3 protein. This table holds approximately 720,000 distinct CDR3 sequences, 18% found once.

This clonotype was obtained from a woman aged 50 to 60 with Graves' hyperthyroidism that later progressed to Graves' ophthalmopathy. The sequencing sample was made of blood. The genes are TRBV19 and TRBJ2-5, with D unclear. The CDR3 region is CASKVANEETQYF. In DNA form, the CDR3 reads TGTGCCAGCAAAGTAGCTAACGAAGAGACCCAGTACTTC. The full variable domain, completed using reference TRBV19 and TRBJ2-5, is DGGITQSPKYLFRKEGQNVTLSCEQNLNHDAMYWYRQDPGQGLRLIYYSQIVNDFQKGDIAEGYSVSREKKESFPLTVTSAQKNPTAFYLCASKVANEETQYFGPGTRLLVL.